The 19 T cell receptor beta chains in this list originate from one sample, sequenced in a study of PD-1 blockade in classical Hodgkin lymphoma. As for time point: cycle 4 day 1 (C4D1), after less than 7 weeks of nivolumab. The patients all showed relapse after autologous stem cell transplantation, while their brentuximab vedotin exposure varied. Data came from immunoSEQ multiplex PCR; TCRdb stores just in-frame clones and leaves some out. The sample consists of tens of thousands of clones, more than 80% of them appearing once. The material was peripheral blood mononuclear cells (PBMCs), obtained before the fourth cycle of nivolumab. The receptors come from a human donor with classical Hodgkin lymphoma.

The chain links TRBV5-5 to TRBJ2-7; no definite D call. In germline, CDR1 is SGHKS, CDR2 YYEKEE (reference sequence). V was pared by 4 bases and J by 2 bases, with 7 bases between. The CDR3 sequence is 12 residues long. CDR3 protein: CASSPVTYEQYF. The CDR3 DNA follows: TGTGCCAGCAGCCCGGTCACCTACGAGCAGTACTTC.

This chain connects TRBV11-2 to TRBJ2-3, with no clear D. Germline V CDR1 and CDR2: SGHAT, FQNNGV. This CDR3 contains 15 residues. V shed 1 base and J shed 4 bases, with 12 bases lying between them. CDR3 coding DNA: TGTGCCAGCAGCTTAGTGGGTGGGCACCCAGATACGCAGTATTTT. This gives the protein CASSLVGGHPDTQYF.

The chain links TRBV29-1 to TRBJ2-4, with 8 bases identical to TRBD1. Germline V lookup: CDR1 SQVTM, CDR2 ANQGSEA. V dropped 3 bases and J dropped 7; count of bases not matched to a gene: 5. There are 13 residues in the CDR3. CDR3 bases: TGCAGCGTTGAGAAGGACAGGGCCAACATTCAGTACTTC. Translated: CSVEKDRANIQYF. The whole variable domain, filled in from reference TRBV29-1 and TRBJ2-4, reads SAVISQKPSRDICQRGTSLTIQCQVDSQVTMMFWYRQQPGQSLTLIATANQGSEATYESGFVIDKFPISRPNLTFSTLTVSNMSPEDSSIYLCSVEKDRANIQYFGAGTRLSVL.

The rearrangement uses TRBV28 and TRBJ1-1, with D possibly matching TRBD1 (5 bases). Germline V lookup: CDR1 MDHEN, CDR2 SYDVKM. This CDR3 region has 19 residues. Trimming pared 7 bases from V and 1 base from J, leaving 28 bases between. For the CDR3, the DNA is TGTGCCAGCATTGCCCACGACTCAGGGACGTTTTACCAGAACACTGAAGCTTTCTTT. It is translated as CASIAHDSGTFYQNTEAFF.

This sequence joins TRBV28 and TRBJ2-3, with 10 bases that match TRBD2. With 0 bases clipped from V and 6 bases from J, the junction kept 9 bases outside the gene matches. Germline V gene data show CDR1 as MDHEN and CDR2 as SYDVKM. The CDR3 runs to 17 residues. Written as DNA, the CDR3 is TGTGCCAGCAGTTTATGGCCTCTAGCGGGAGAGGTTGATACGCAGTATTTT. Translation: CASSLWPLAGEVDTQYF. Together with reference TRBV28 and TRBJ2-3, the CDR3 gives the full variable domain: DVKVTQSSRYLVKRTGEKVFLECVQDMDHENMFWYRQDPGLGLRLIYFSYDVKMKEKGDIPEGYSVSREKKERFSLILESASTNQTSMYLCASSLWPLAGEVDTQYFGPGTRLTVL.

The V call is TRBV15, the J call TRBJ2-5; 10 bases line up with TRBD2. In germline, CDR1 is LNHNV, CDR2 YYDKDF (reference sequence). V dropped 3 bases and J dropped 5; count of bases not matched to a gene: 9. CDR3 size: 16 residues. CDR3 bases: TGTGCCACCAGCAGCTCACCGGGACTAGCGATGGAGACCCAGTACTTC. Protein product: CATSSSPGLAMETQYF.

V and J are TRBV19 and TRBJ2-1; a possible D gene is TRBD2 (7 bases). CDR3 length: 15 amino acids. CDR1 LNHDA and CDR2 SQIVND come from the germline V gene (reference sequence). V shed 1 base and J shed 6 bases, with 13 bases lying between them. CDR3 residues: CASSIAQGGGNEQFF. DNA of the CDR3: TGTGCCAGTAGTATAGCCCAGGGAGGGGGCAATGAGCAGTTCTTC.

In this sample, this clone turned up once. The chain carries TRBV10-3 and TRBJ2-3, with D perhaps matching TRBD1 or TRBD2 (5 bases each). Per germline, CDR1 ENHRY and CDR2 SYGVKD. Trimming removed 7 bases from V and 1 base from J, with 12 bases in between. The CDR3 is made up of 14 amino acids. The CDR3 nucleotides are TGTGCCATCACCCCAAGGGGAGGCACAGATACGCAGTATTTT. Translated, it gives CAITPRGGTDTQYF.

The V gene is TRBV11-2, the J gene TRBJ1-3; unclear D gene. V was trimmed by 3 bases and J by 0 bases, leaving 12 bases between them. This CDR3 has 16 residues. In germline, CDR1 is SGHAT, CDR2 FQNNGV. This chain's CDR3 is CASSFFRGSSGNTIYF. The CDR3 coding sequence is TGTGCCAGCAGCTTTTTTCGGGGTAGCTCTGGAAACACCATATATTTT.

The chain links TRBV7-2 to TRBJ1-4; D is uncertain. V lost 1 base, J lost 0 bases, and 6 bases lay in between. CDR1 and CDR2 from the germline V gene are SGHTA and FQGNSA. The CDR3 has 15 residues. The DNA of the CDR3 is TGTGCCAGCAGCTTAGAGCGCACAACTAATGAAAAACTGTTTTTT. Amino acid sequence: CASSLERTTNEKLFF.

The rearrangement links TRBV10-3 to TRBJ2-3; 9 nucleotides agree with TRBD1. The CDR3 covers 14 residues. Trimming at V came to 6 bases and at J to 4 bases, leaving 5 bases not matched to a gene. The germline V gene encodes CDR1 ENHRY and CDR2 SYGVKD. CDR3 region: CAIRSGTGSDTQYF. In DNA, the CDR3 is TGTGCCATCAGATCCGGGACAGGGTCAGATACGCAGTATTTT.

V gene TRBV9 combines with J gene TRBJ1-4; possible D gene TRBD1, 5 bases. Germline V gene sequence: CDR1 SGDLS, CDR2 YYNGEE. CDR3 length: 13 residues. Deletions cut 2 bases from V and 10 bases from J, with 12 bases between. This chain's CDR3 is CASSVVRDGKLFF. The CDR3 DNA is TGTGCCAGCAGCGTGGTCAGGGACGGAAAACTGTTTTTT.

The rearrangement uses TRBV11-2 and TRBJ2-7; D may correspond to TRBD1 or TRBD2 (5 bases each). CDR1 SGHAT and CDR2 FQNNGV come from the germline V gene. The ends were cut back, 5 bases at V and 1 base at J, with 15 bases in the middle. This CDR3 contains 15 residues. The CDR3 sequence is CASSPGPLDSYEQYF. The CDR3 DNA sequence: TGTGCCAGCAGCCCGGGACCTTTAGATTCCTACGAGCAGTACTTC.

The chain links TRBV16 to TRBJ1-6; 10 nucleotides line up with TRBD1. The length of the CDR3 is 18 residues. V was pared by 1 base and J by 9 bases, with 12 bases of the junction left unmatched. The germline gives CDR1 KGHSY, CDR2 FQNENV. The CDR3 loop is CASSQFSGQGIIPSPLHF. CDR3 DNA sequence: TGTGCCAGCAGCCAATTCTCGGGACAGGGGATAATCCCTTCACCCCTCCACTTT.

The rearrangement uses TRBV6-1 and TRBJ1-5; D unresolved. Germline-derived CDR1 and CDR2 are MNHNS and SASEGT. Trimming shortened V by 3 bases and J by 2 bases, and 17 bases separated the two germline ends. The CDR3 is 17 residues long. The CDR3 DNA sequence: TGTGCCAGCAGTGAGTACCCTGGCGGTTGGGGCAATCAGCCCCAGCATTTT. Its translation: CASSEYPGGWGNQPQHF.

The V gene is TRBV10-3, the J gene TRBJ2-7; 10 bases are a match to TRBD2. The CDR3 loop spans 16 amino acids. After removal of 4 bases from V and 0 bases from J, the junction contained 6 bases not matched to a gene. The V gene's germline CDR1 is ENHRY and CDR2 SYGVKD. This CDR3 is CAISGKLAGSSYEQYF. The CDR3 DNA reads as TGTGCCATCAGTGGCAAACTAGCGGGGAGCTCCTACGAGCAGTACTTC.

This chain links TRBV6-6 with TRBJ2-7; D might be TRBD2 (5 bases). The CDR3 is 15 residues long. Trimming took off 6 bases at V and 3 bases at J, with 18 bases between the two ends. Germline loops: CDR1 MNHNY, CDR2 SVGAGI (reference sequence). CDR3 sequence (DNA): TGTGCCAGCAGGGGGATCGGGGAAAGGAGCTACGAGCAGTACTTC. Encoded protein: CASRGIGERSYEQYF.

The chain employs TRBV29-1 and TRBJ2-7; perhaps TRBD1 as D (6 bases). The germline V and J ends were trimmed by 4 bases and 3 bases, with 7 bases remaining between them. Per germline, CDR1 SQVTM and CDR2 ANQGSEA. The CDR3 extends over 11 amino acids. The CDR3 here is CSVVQGYEQYF. In DNA form, the CDR3 reads TGCAGCGTTGTACAGGGCTACGAGCAGTACTTC.

The chain carries TRBV25-1 and TRBJ2-5, with D possibly TRBD1 on 6 matching bases. This CDR3 is built from 15 residues. Germline V lookup: CDR1 MGHDK, CDR2 SYGVNS. The V gene lost 4 bases and the J gene lost 0 bases, with 12 bases spanning the gap. The CDR3 loop is CASSAPGTNQETQYF. In DNA, the CDR3 is TGTGCCAGCAGTGCTCCCGGGACAAACCAAGAGACCCAGTACTTC. Using reference TRBV25-1 and TRBJ2-5 for the parts outside the CDR3, the full variable domain is EADIYQTPRYLVIGTGKKITLECSQTMGHDKMYWYQQDPGMELHLIHYSYGVNSTEKGDLSSESTVSRIRTEHFPLTLESARPSHTSQYLCASSAPGTNQETQYFGPGTRLLVL.